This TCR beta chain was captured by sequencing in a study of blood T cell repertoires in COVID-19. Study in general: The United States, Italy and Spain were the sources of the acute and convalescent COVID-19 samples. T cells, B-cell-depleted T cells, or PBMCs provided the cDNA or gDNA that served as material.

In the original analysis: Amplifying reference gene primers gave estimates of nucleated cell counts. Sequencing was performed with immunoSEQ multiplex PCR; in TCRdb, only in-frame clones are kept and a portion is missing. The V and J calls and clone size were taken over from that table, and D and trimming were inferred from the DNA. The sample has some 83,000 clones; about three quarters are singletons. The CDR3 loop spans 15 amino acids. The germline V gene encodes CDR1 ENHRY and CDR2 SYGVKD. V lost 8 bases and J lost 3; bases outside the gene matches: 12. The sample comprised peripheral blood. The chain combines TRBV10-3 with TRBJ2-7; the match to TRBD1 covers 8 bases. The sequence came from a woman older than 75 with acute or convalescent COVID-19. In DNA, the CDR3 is TGTGCCATCTCGCCTAACGGACAGGGCCTCTACGAGCAGTACTTC. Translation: CAISPNGQGLYEQYF.